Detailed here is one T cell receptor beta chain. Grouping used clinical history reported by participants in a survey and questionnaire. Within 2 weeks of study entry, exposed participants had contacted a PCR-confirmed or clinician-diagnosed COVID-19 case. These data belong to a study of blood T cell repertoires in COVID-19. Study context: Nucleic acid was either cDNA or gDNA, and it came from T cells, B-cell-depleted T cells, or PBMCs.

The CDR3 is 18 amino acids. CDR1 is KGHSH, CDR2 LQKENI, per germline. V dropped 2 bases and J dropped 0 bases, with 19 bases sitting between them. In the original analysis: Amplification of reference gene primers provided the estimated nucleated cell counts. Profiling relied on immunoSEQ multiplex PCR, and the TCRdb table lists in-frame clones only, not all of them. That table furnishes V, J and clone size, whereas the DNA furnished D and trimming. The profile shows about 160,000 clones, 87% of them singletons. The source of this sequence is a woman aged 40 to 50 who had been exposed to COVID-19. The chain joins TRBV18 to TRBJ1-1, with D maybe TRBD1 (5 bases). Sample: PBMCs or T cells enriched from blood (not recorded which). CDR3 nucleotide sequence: TGTGCCAGCTCACCATCAACAGGCGGACTAGTTATGAACACTGAAGCTTTCTTT. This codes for CASSPSTGGLVMNTEAFF.